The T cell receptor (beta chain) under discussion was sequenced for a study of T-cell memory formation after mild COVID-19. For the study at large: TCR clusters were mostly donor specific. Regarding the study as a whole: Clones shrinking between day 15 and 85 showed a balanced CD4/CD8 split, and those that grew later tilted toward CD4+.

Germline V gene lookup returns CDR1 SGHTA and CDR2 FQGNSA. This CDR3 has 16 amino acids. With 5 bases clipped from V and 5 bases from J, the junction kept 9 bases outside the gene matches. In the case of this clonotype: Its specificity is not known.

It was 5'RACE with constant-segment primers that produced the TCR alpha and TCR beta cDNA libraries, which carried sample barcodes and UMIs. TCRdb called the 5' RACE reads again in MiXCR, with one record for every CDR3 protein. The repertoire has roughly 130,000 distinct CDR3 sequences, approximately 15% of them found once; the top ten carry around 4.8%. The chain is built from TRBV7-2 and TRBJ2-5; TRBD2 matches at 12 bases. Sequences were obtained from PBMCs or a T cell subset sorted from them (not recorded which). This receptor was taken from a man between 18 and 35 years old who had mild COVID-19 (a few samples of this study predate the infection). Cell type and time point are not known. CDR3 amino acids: CASSPGTSGRLETQYF. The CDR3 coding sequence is TGTGCCAGCAGCCCCGGGACTAGCGGGCGTCTTGAGACCCAGTACTTC. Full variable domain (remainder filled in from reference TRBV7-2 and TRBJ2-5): GAGVSQSPSNKVTEKGKDVELRCDPISGHTALYWYRQSLGQGLEFLIYFQGNSAPDKSGLPSDRFSAERTGGSVSTLTIQRTQQEDSAVYLCASSPGTSGRLETQYFGPGTRLLVL.